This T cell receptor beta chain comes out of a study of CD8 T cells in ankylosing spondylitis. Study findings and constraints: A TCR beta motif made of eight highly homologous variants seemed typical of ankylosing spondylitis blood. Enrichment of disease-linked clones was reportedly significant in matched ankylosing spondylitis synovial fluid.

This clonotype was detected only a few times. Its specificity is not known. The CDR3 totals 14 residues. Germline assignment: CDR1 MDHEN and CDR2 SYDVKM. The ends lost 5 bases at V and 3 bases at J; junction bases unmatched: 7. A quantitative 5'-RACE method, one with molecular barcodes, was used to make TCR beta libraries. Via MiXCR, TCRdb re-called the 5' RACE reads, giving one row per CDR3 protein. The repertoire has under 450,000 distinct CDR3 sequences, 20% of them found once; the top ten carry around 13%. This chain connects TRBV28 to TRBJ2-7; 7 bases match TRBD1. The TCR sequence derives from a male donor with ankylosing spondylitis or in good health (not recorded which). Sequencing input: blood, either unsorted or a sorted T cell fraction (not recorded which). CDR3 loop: CASSRQGIYYEQYF. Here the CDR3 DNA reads TGTGCCAGCAGTCGACAGGGAATCTACTACGAGCAGTACTTC. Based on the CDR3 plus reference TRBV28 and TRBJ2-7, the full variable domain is DVKVTQSSRYLVKRTGEKVFLECVQDMDHENMFWYRQDPGLGLRLIYFSYDVKMKEKGDIPEGYSVSREKKERFSLILESASTNQTSMYLCASSRQGIYYEQYFGPGTRLTVT.